This TCR beta chain was observed in a study of response to subunit inactivated influenza vaccine. One entry per CDR3 protein, called by TCRdb with MiXCR from the RT-PCR reads. The table includes about 610,000 distinct CDR3 sequences, about 14% detected once. Findings of the study overall: Every seasonal influenza vaccination brings in few new T cells, the authors suggested.

This clonotype was detected a few times. The antigen remains unidentified. The CDR3 extends over 15 amino acids. Germline V gives CDR1 SEHNR, CDR2 FQNEAQ (reference sequence). V lost 5 bases and J 5 bases, leaving 19 bases between the germline ends. This sequence joins TRBV7-9 and TRBJ2-7, with TRBD2 as a possible D gene (6 bases). The clonotype comes from a man aged 50-60 years who received an inactivated influenza vaccine. Here the sequenced sample was PBMCs from blood, taken about 11 days after vaccination. The CDR3 reads CASSPPGVMANEQYF. The DNA for the CDR3 is TGTGCCAGCAGCCCGCCGGGGGTCATGGCGAACGAGCAGTACTTC. The whole variable domain, filled in from reference TRBV7-9 and TRBJ2-7, reads DTGVSQNPRHKITKRGQNVTFRCDPISEHNRLYWYRQTLGQGPEFLTYFQNEAQLEKSRLLSDRFSAERPKGSFSTLEIQRTEQGDSAMYLCASSPPGVMANEQYFGPGTRLTVT.